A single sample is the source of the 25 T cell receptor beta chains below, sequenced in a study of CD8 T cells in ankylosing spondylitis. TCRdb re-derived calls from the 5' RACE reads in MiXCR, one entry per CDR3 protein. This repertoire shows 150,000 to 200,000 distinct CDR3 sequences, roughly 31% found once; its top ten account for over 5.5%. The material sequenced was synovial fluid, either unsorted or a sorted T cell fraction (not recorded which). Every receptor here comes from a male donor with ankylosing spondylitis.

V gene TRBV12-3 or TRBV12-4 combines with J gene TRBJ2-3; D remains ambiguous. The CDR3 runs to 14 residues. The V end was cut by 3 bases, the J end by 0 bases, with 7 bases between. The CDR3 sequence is CASSFVLSTDTQYF. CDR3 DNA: TGTGCCAGCAGTTTCGTACTTAGCACAGATACGCAGTATTTT.

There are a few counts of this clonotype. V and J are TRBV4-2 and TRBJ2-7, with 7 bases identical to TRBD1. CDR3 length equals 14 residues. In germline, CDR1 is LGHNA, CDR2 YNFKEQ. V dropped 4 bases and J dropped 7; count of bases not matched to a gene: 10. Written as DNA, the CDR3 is TGTGCCAGCAGCCCACCTACAGGGGCCAGGGAGCAGTACTTC. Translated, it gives CASSPPTGAREQYF.

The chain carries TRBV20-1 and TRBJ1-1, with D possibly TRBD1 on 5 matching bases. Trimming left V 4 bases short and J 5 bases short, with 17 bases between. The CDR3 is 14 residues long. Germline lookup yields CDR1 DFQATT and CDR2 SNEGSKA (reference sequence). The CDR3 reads CSAKPPGRRTEAFF. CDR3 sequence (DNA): TGCAGTGCTAAGCCTCCGGGGCGACGGACTGAAGCTTTCTTT.

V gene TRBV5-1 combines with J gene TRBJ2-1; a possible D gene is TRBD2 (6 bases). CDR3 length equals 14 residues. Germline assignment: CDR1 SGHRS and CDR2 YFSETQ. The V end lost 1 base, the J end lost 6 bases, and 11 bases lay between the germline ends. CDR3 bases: TGCGCCAGCAGCTTGCCGGGACTCTCCAATGAGCAGTTCTTC. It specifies CASSLPGLSNEQFF.

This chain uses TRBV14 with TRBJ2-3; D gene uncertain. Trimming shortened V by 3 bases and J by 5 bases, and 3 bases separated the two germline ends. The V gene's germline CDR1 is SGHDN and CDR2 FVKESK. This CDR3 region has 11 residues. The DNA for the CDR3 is TGTGCCAGCAGCCAGAGAGATACGCAGTATTTT. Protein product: CASSQRDTQYF.

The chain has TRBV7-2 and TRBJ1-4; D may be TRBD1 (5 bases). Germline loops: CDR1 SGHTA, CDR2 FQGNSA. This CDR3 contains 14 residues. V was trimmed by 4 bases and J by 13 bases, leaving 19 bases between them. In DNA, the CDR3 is TGTGCCAGCAGCTCCGGGACTGCCATTGGTAGACTGTTTTTT. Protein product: CASSSGTAIGRLFF.

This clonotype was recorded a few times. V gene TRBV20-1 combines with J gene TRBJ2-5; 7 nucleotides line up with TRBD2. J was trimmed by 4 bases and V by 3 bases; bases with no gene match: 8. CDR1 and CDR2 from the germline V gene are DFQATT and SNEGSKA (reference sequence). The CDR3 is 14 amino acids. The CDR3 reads CSASGRGRSETQYF. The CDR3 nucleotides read TGCAGTGCTAGCGGACGCGGGAGATCAGAGACCCAGTACTTC.

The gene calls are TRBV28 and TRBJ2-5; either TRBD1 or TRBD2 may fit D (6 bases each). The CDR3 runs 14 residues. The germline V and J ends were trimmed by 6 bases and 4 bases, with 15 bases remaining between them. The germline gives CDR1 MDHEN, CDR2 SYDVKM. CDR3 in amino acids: CASSQVGGRETQYF. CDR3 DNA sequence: TGTGCCAGCAGCCAAGTGGGGGGCCGAGAGACCCAGTACTTC. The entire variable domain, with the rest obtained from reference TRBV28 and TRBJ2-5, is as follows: DVKVTQSSRYLVKRTGEKVFLECVQDMDHENMFWYRQDPGLGLRLIYFSYDVKMKEKGDIPEGYSVSREKKERFSLILESASTNQTSMYLCASSQVGGRETQYFGPGTRLLVL.

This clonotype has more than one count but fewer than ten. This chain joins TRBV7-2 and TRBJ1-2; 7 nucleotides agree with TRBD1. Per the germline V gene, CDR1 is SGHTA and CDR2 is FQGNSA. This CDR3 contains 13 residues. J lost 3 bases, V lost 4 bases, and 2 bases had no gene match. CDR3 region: CASSSQGDYGYTF. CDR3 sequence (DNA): TGTGCCAGCAGCTCGCAGGGGGACTATGGCTACACCTTC.

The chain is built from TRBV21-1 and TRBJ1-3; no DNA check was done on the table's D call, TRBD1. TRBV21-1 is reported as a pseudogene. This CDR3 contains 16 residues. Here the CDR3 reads CASSKEGGARGNTIYF. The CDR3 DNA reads TGTGCCAGCAGCAAAGAAGGGGGCGCGCGGGGAAACACCATATATTTT.

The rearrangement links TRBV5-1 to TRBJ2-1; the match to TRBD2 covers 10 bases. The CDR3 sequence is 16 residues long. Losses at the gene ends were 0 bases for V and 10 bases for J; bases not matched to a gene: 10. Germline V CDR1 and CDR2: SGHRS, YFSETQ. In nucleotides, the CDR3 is TGCGCCAGCAGCTTGGGGCCAGCGGGAGGGATCAGGGAGCAGTTCTTC. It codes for CASSLGPAGGIREQFF.

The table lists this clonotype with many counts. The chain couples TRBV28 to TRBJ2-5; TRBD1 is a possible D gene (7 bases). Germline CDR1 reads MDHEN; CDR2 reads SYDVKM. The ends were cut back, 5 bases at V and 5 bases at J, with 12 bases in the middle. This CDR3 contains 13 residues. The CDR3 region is CASSTTGRETQYF. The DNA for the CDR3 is TGTGCCAGCAGTACGACAGGGAGGGAGACCCAGTACTTC. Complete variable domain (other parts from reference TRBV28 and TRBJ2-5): DVKVTQSSRYLVKRTGEKVFLECVQDMDHENMFWYRQDPGLGLRLIYFSYDVKMKEKGDIPEGYSVSREKKERFSLILESASTNQTSMYLCASSTTGRETQYFGPGTRLLVL.

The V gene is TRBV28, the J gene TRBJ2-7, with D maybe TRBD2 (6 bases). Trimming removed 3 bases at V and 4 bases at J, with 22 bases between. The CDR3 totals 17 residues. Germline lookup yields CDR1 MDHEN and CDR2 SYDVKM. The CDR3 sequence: CASSLPLATGEVYEQYF. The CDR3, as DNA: TGTGCCAGCAGTTTGCCCCTAGCGACCGGGGAGGTGTACGAGCAGTACTTC.

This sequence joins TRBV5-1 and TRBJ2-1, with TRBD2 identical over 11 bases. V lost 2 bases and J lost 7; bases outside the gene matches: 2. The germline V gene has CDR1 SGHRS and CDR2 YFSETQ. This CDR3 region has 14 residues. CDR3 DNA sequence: TGCGCCAGCAGCTTCGGGACTAGCGGTAATGAGCAGTTCTTC. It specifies CASSFGTSGNEQFF.

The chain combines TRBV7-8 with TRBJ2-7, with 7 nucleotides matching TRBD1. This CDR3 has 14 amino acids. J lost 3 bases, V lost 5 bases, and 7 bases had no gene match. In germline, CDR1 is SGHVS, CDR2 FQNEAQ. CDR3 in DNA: TGTGCCAGCAGCGTCCGGGACAGCATCTACGAGCAGTACTTC. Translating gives CASSVRDSIYEQYF.

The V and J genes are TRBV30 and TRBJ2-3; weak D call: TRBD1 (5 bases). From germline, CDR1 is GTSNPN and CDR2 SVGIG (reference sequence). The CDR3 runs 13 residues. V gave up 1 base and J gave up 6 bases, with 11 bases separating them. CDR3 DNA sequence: TGTGCCTGGAGTGGGACATCTAGGGATACGCAGTATTTT. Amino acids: CAWSGTSRDTQYF. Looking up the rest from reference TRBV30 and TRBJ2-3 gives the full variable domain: SQTIHQWPATLVQPVGSPLSLECTVEGTSNPNLYWYRQAAGRGLQLLFYSVGIGQISSEVPQNLSASRPQDRQFILSSKKLLLSDSGFYLCAWSGTSRDTQYFGPGTRLTVL.

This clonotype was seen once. CDR3 in amino acids: CASGPWAGGADTQYF. The DNA for the CDR3 is TGTGCCAGCGGCCCCTGGGCAGGGGGCGCAGATACGCAGTATTTT. The genes are TRBV27 and TRBJ2-3; 8 bases map to TRBD1. V lost 8 bases to trimming and J lost 4 bases; unmatched junction nucleotides: 11. Germline CDR1 reads MNHEY; CDR2 reads SMNVEV (reference sequence). The CDR3 sequence is 15 residues long.

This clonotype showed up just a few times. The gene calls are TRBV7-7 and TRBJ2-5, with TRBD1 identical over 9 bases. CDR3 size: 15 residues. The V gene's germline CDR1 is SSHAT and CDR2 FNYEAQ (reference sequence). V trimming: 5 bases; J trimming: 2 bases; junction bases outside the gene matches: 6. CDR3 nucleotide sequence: TGTGCCAGCAGCCTGGGGACAGGGACGCAAGAGACCCAGTACTTC. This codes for CASSLGTGTQETQYF.

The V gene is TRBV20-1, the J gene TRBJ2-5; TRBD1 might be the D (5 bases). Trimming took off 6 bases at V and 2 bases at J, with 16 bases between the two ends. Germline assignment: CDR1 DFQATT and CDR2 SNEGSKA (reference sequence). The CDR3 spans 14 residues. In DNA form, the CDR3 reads TGCAGTGCCCAGAGGCAGGGCAAACAAGAGACCCAGTACTTC. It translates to CSAQRQGKQETQYF.

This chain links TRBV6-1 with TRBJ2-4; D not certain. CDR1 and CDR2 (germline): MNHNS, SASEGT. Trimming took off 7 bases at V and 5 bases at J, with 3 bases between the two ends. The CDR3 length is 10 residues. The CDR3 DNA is TGTGCCAGCAACGAAAACATTCAGTACTTC. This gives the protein CASNENIQYF.

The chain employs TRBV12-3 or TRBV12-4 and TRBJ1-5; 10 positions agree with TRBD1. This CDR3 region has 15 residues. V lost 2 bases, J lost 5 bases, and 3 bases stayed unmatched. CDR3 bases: TGTGCCAGCAGTTTACCTGGGACAGGGGATCAGCCCCAGCATTTT. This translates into CASSLPGTGDQPQHF.

This chain's CDR3 is CASSQAAGKDGYTF. The CDR3 nucleotides are TGTGCCAGCAGCCAAGCGGCAGGGAAGGATGGCTACACCTTC. J is TRBJ1-2 and V is TRBV3-1; D is perhaps TRBD1 (5 bases). V was clipped by 1 base and J by 6 bases, with 12 bases between them. Germline assignment: CDR1 LGHDT and CDR2 YNNKEL (reference sequence). This CDR3 is built from 14 residues.

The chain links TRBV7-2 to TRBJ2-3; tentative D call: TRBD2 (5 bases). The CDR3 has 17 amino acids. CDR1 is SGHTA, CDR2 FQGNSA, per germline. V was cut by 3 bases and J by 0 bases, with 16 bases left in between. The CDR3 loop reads CASSFVSGITSTDTQYF. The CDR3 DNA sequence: TGTGCCAGCAGCTTTGTCTCGGGAATCACTAGCACAGATACGCAGTATTTT. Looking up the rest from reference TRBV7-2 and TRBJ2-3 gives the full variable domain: GAGVSQSPSNKVTEKGKDVELRCDPISGHTALYWYRQSLGQGLEFLIYFQGNSAPDKSGLPSDRFSAERTGGSVSTLTIQRTQQEDSAVYLCASSFVSGITSTDTQYFGPGTRLTVL.

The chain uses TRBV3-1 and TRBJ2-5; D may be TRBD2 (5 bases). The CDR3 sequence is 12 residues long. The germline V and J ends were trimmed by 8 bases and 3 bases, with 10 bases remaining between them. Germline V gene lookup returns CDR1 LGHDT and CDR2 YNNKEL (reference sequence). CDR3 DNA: TGTGCCAGCCTTTCGGGGAAAGAGACCCAGTACTTC. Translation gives CASLSGKETQYF.

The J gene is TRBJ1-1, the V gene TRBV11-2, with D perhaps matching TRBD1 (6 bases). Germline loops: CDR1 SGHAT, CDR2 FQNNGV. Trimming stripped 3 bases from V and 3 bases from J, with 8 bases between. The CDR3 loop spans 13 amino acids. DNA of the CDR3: TGTGCCAGCAGCTTCGGACAGCACACTGAAGCTTTCTTT. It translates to CASSFGQHTEAFF.